The 18 T cell receptor beta chains below come from one sample, sequenced in a study of human T cells and chemical hapten exposure. Specified time point: patch test 3, about 24 weeks after DPC sensitization. Treatment specified: therapeutic diphenylcyclopropenone sensitization with weekly scalp DPC. TCRdb itself ran the RACE reads through MiXCR, one entry per CDR3 protein. The sample lists 55,000 to 75,000 distinct CDR3 sequences, under 15% seen once, with approximately 2.4% in the top ten. The specimen comprised whole blood, sampled in connection with sensitization to the hapten diphenylcyclopropenone (DPC). The receptors were gathered from a man aged 25-45 years with alopecia areata. Some clones in this sample may be carry-over from other donors' samples.

This clonotype was detected only a few times. The chain recombines TRBV3-1 with TRBJ1-2; D is ambiguous. Trimming left V 4 bases short and J 6 bases short, with 9 bases between. Germline loops: CDR1 LGHDT, CDR2 YNNKEL (reference sequence). The CDR3 consists of 12 residues. DNA of the CDR3: TGTGCCAGCAGCCCCCGAAATAATGGCTACACCTTC. Its translation: CASSPRNNGYTF.

V is TRBV28 and J is TRBJ1-3, with a weak D call TRBD1 (5 bases). From germline, CDR1 is MDHEN and CDR2 SYDVKM. This CDR3 comprises 13 residues. Written as DNA, the CDR3 is TGTGCAACCCTGGTGGGGACCGGAAACACCATATATTTT. It is translated as CATLVGTGNTIYF. Full variable domain (remainder filled in from reference TRBV28 and TRBJ1-3): DVKVTQSSRYLVKRTGEKVFLECVQDMDHENMFWYRQDPGLGLRLIYFSYDVKMKEKGDIPEGYSVSREKKERFSLILESASTNQTSMYLCATLVGTGNTIYFGEGSWLTVV.

This clonotype was counted many times. V and J are TRBV7-9 and TRBJ2-1; D is unresolved. Looked up from germline, CDR1 is SEHNR and CDR2 is FQNEAQ (reference sequence). The CDR3 extends over 12 amino acids. The V end was cut by 4 bases, the J end by 0 bases, with 1 base between. The CDR3 region is CASSYSYNEQFF. In DNA, the CDR3 is TGTGCCAGCAGCTACTCCTACAATGAGCAGTTCTTC.

The table lists this clonotype with a few counts. The CDR3 region is CASSPDLGNTIYF. DNA for the CDR3: TGTGCCAGCTCACCGGACCTGGGAAACACCATATATTTT. The chain joins TRBV18 to TRBJ1-3; D is uncertain. The CDR3 runs 13 residues. Trimming took 3 bases from V and 4 from J, leaving 7 bases between them. The V gene's germline CDR1 is KGHSH and CDR2 LQKENI.

This clonotype came up many times. The gene calls are TRBV6-2 or TRBV6-3 and TRBJ1-1; no clear D gene. V lost 0 bases to trimming and J lost 11 bases, with 10 bases between them. Germline values: CDR1 MNHEY, CDR2 SVGEGT. The CDR3 is made up of 12 amino acids. The CDR3 coding sequence is TGTGCCAGCAGTTACTCAAAGGCGGGGGCTTTCTTT. Translating gives CASSYSKAGAFF.

This clonotype was seen more than once but under ten times. The V and J genes are TRBV6-4 and TRBJ1-2; D is unclear. The CDR3 has 14 residues. Trimming left V 0 bases short and J 4 bases short, with 9 bases between. Germline loops: CDR1 MRHNA, CDR2 SNTAGT. In DNA form, the CDR3 reads TGTGCCAGCAGTGACTCGTTGGGCGGCTATGGCTACACCTTC. Translated: CASSDSLGGYGYTF.

This clonotype was counted many times. The chain carries TRBV7-9 and TRBJ2-7; possibly TRBD1 or TRBD2 for D (5 bases each). Germline V gene lookup returns CDR1 SEHNR and CDR2 FQNEAQ (reference sequence). V gave up 1 base and J gave up 7 bases, with 11 bases separating them. The length of the CDR3 is 13 residues. The CDR3 DNA follows: TGTGCCAGCAGCTTAGACGGGACGGGAGAGCAGTACTTC. Its protein is CASSLDGTGEQYF.

This chain connects TRBV28 to TRBJ2-5, with D tentatively TRBD1 or TRBD2 (5 bases each). V lost 7 bases, J lost 5 bases, and 20 bases lay in between. In germline, CDR1 is MDHEN, CDR2 SYDVKM. This CDR3 comprises 15 residues. The CDR3 DNA is TGTGCCAGCACCGAGGTTTCAGACAGAGGGGAGACCCAGTACTTC. This codes for CASTEVSDRGETQYF.

In its sample, this clonotype was seen many times. The genes are TRBV29-1 and TRBJ1-2; D unclear. The CDR3 sequence is 13 residues long. The germline V gene encodes CDR1 SQVTM and CDR2 ANQGSEA. V was clipped by 6 bases and J by 5 bases, with 16 bases between them. The CDR3 reads CSVTGKSNYGYTF. The CDR3 coding sequence is TGCAGCGTGACGGGGAAATCAAATTATGGCTACACCTTC.

This chain connects TRBV6-2 or TRBV6-3 to TRBJ1-5; 7 nucleotides line up with TRBD1. Trimming removed 6 bases from V and 7 bases from J; junction bases left unmatched: 12. From germline, CDR1 is MNHEY and CDR2 SVGEGT. The length of the CDR3 is 15 residues. The CDR3 reads CASSDRAGGRQPQHF. The CDR3 nucleotides read TGTGCCAGCAGCGACAGGGCGGGAGGCCGACAGCCCCAGCATTTT.

In its sample, this clonotype was seen many times. The rearrangement joins TRBV3-1 to TRBJ2-2, with D unresolved. Trimming stripped 1 base from V and 5 bases from J, with 8 bases between. From germline, CDR1 is LGHDT and CDR2 YNNKEL (reference sequence). The CDR3 has 14 residues. CDR3: CASSQGELTGELFF. CDR3 DNA sequence: TGTGCCAGCAGCCAAGGAGAGCTAACCGGGGAGCTGTTTTTT.

The chain joins TRBV20-1 to TRBJ2-4; TRBD1 might be the D (6 bases). Trimming cost V 7 bases and J 6 bases, with 13 bases left between them. Germline V CDR1 and CDR2: DFQATT, SNEGSKA (reference sequence). This CDR3 comprises 12 residues. CDR3 DNA: TGCAGTGTGAACCCGACAGGAAACATTCAGTACTTC. Translated: CSVNPTGNIQYF.

This clonotype was counted ten times or more. The chain carries TRBV7-8 and TRBJ1-2, with 7 bases that match TRBD1. Trimming took 2 bases from V and 2 from J; bases not matched to a gene: 14. Germline V gene sequence: CDR1 SGHVS, CDR2 FQNEAQ. The CDR3 extends over 18 amino acids. CDR3 bases: TGTGCCAGCAGCTTATTAGCACAGGGGCCTGGCTTGAACTATGGCTACACCTTC. This codes for CASSLLAQGPGLNYGYTF.

In this sample, this clonotype turned up many times. The rearrangement uses TRBV30 and TRBJ2-7; 7 bases line up with TRBD1. The CDR3 loop spans 12 amino acids. Germline V gene sequence: CDR1 GTSNPN, CDR2 SVGIG (reference sequence). The junction had 7 bases not matched to a gene; V was cut back by 7 bases and J by 4 bases. CDR3 sequence reads: CASGQMKYEQYF. The DNA of the CDR3 is TGTGCCTCGGGACAGATGAAATACGAGCAGTACTTC. Full variable domain (rest looked up from reference TRBV30 and TRBJ2-7): SQTIHQWPATLVQPVGSPLSLECTVEGTSNPNLYWYRQAAGRGLQLLFYSVGIGQISSEVPQNLSASRPQDRQFILSSKKLLLSDSGFYLCASGQMKYEQYFGPGTRLTVT.

This clonotype was seen only a few times. The J gene is TRBJ2-7, the V gene TRBV7-2, with D possibly being TRBD2 (5 bases). The V gene's germline CDR1 is SGHTA and CDR2 FQGNSA. CDR3 length: 15 amino acids. Trimming pared 2 bases from V and 3 bases from J, leaving 14 bases between. The CDR3 is CASSLRAGEIYEQYF. The CDR3 DNA follows: TGTGCCAGCAGCTTACGGGCGGGTGAGATCTACGAGCAGTACTTC.

This sequence joins TRBV6-6 and TRBJ2-7; 9 bases are a match to TRBD1. J lost 5 bases, V lost 6 bases, and 17 bases had no gene match. Germline V CDR1 and CDR2: MNHNY, SVGAGI (reference sequence). This CDR3 region has 17 residues. The CDR3, as DNA: TGTGCCAGCAGCCTTATATCCACCGGGACAGGGAACCACGAGCAGTACTTC. Protein product: CASSLISTGTGNHEQYF.

This clonotype was seen more than once but under ten times. The chain carries TRBV4-3 and TRBJ1-5; D is perhaps TRBD1 (5 bases). Deletions cut 2 bases from V and 3 bases from J, with 11 bases between. Germline V lookup: CDR1 LGHNA, CDR2 YSLEER. This CDR3 is built from 15 residues. The CDR3 reads CASSQRRGPNQPQHF. For the CDR3, the DNA is TGCGCCAGCAGCCAACGGAGGGGTCCCAATCAGCCCCAGCATTTT.

This clonotype has ten or more counts. The rearrangement joins TRBV18 to TRBJ1-1; D may be TRBD1 (6 bases). CDR3 length equals 14 residues. CDR1 and CDR2 from the germline V gene are KGHSH and LQKENI. V was trimmed by 4 bases and J by 1 base, leaving 10 bases between them. CDR3 sequence: CASSQGVRNTEAFF. The CDR3 coding sequence is TGTGCCAGCTCACAGGGGGTGAGGAACACTGAAGCTTTCTTT.